The 27 T cell receptor beta chains below come from one sample, sequenced in a study of Graves' ophthalmopathy and Graves' hyperthyroidism. RNA served as the template for amplifying TCR beta CDR3 regions. RT-PCR with HTBI primers came first, then second-round multiplex PCR. Using its own MiXCR run on the multiplex PCR reads, TCRdb lists one record per CDR3 protein. The sample records about 380,000 distinct CDR3 sequences, approximately 15% being singletons. Input material: peripheral blood. The receptors originated from a woman aged 18 to 35 with stable Graves' hyperthyroidism.

This clonotype turned up a few times. Given a much more abundant clone one base away, this may be a read error. This chain connects TRBV15 to TRBJ2-5; 10 nucleotides align to TRBD1. CDR1 and CDR2 from the germline V gene are LNHNV and YYDKDF (reference sequence). The ends lost 3 bases at V and 7 bases at J; junction bases unmatched: 11. There are 16 residues in the CDR3. The CDR3: CATSSAGTGVGGTQYF. The CDR3 DNA follows: TGTGCCACCAGCAGCGCCGGGACAGGGGTGGGGGGGACCCAGTACTTC.

This clonotype was recorded once. This sequence joins TRBV6-1 and TRBJ1-2; D is unresolved. V was clipped by 1 base and J by 3 bases, with 9 bases between them. Looked up from germline, CDR1 is MNHNS and CDR2 is SASEGT. This CDR3 is 14 amino acids long. DNA for the CDR3: TGTGCCAGCAGTGAAGTCGACGCCTACTATGGCTACACCTTC. Amino acid sequence: CASSEVDAYYGYTF.

This clonotype was counted many times. This chain uses TRBV12-3 or TRBV12-4 with TRBJ1-1; D might be TRBD1 (5 bases). The V gene lost 6 bases and the J gene lost 0 bases, with 14 bases spanning the gap. CDR3 length: 15 amino acids. CDR3 nucleotides: TGTGCCAGCAGGCGGTCGGGGACCCTGAACACTGAAGCTTTCTTT. Translated, it gives CASRRSGTLNTEAFF.

This clonotype was seen repeatedly, ten times or more. V gene TRBV2 combines with J gene TRBJ2-7, with D maybe TRBD1 (6 bases). This CDR3 is built from 14 residues. Deletions cut 5 bases from V and 3 bases from J, with 14 bases between. CDR1 and CDR2 from the germline V gene are SNHLY and FYNNEI. The CDR3 loop is CASSTRGQIYEQYF. The CDR3 DNA reads as TGTGCCAGCAGTACTCGAGGACAGATCTACGAGCAGTACTTC.

This clonotype was seen repeatedly, ten times or more. The CDR3 loop is CASSYPLGRAPGHEQYF. The CDR3 bases are TGTGCCAGCAGTTACCCCTTGGGGCGGGCCCCCGGACACGAGCAGTACTTC. V is TRBV6-2 or TRBV6-3 and J is TRBJ2-7, with D perhaps TRBD1 or TRBD2 (5 bases each). CDR1 and CDR2 from the germline V gene are MNHEY and SVGEGT. The CDR3 consists of 17 residues. V lost 2 bases, J lost 5 bases, and 22 bases lay in between.

This clonotype has a count of ten or more. This chain uses TRBV6-5 with TRBJ1-2, with D hard to call. CDR3 length: 14 residues. Trimming shortened V by 0 bases and J by 9 bases, and 14 bases separated the two germline ends. Per germline, CDR1 MNHEY and CDR2 SVGAGI. Here the CDR3 DNA reads TGTGCCAGCAGTTACTCCGCGGGCGGGATTAGCTACACCTTC. This codes for CASSYSAGGISYTF.

This clonotype was found many times. This sequence joins TRBV7-2 and TRBJ2-2, with D possibly matching TRBD1 (5 bases). The V and J ends lost 3 bases and 5 bases respectively, with 10 bases between them. The CDR3 totals 14 residues. CDR1 is SGHTA, CDR2 FQGNSA, per germline. The CDR3 region is CASSLAAGTGELFF. CDR3 coding DNA: TGTGCCAGCAGCTTGGCCGCAGGGACCGGGGAGCTGTTTTTT.

This clonotype was seen repeatedly, ten times or more. The chain uses TRBV12-3 or TRBV12-4 and TRBJ2-7; D not certain. The germline V and J ends were trimmed by 5 bases and 7 bases, with 15 bases remaining between them. The length of the CDR3 is 13 residues. The CDR3 region has the DNA TGTGCCAGCAGTCTCGGAACCTGGCGGGAGCAGTACTTC. Protein: CASSLGTWREQYF.

This clonotype was recorded many times. The rearrangement uses TRBV9 and TRBJ1-5; D gene unclear. Trimming removed 3 bases at V and 7 bases at J, with 2 bases between. The CDR3 is 10 amino acids. Per germline, CDR1 SGDLS and CDR2 YYNGEE. The CDR3 DNA reads TGTGCCAGCAGCGGCCAGCCCCAGCATTTT. Translation gives CASSGQPQHF.

This clonotype was seen at least ten times. This chain joins TRBV12-3 or TRBV12-4 and TRBJ1-1; a weak D match, TRBD1 (6 bases). The CDR3 length is 14 residues. V was cut by 7 bases and J by 1 base, with 13 bases left in between. The CDR3 sequence is CASTRTVKNTEAFF. The CDR3 coding sequence is TGTGCCAGCACCCGGACAGTTAAGAACACTGAAGCTTTCTTT.

Turning to this clonotype: A much bigger clone sits one base away, suggesting this may be a read error. V is TRBV6-1 and J is TRBJ2-7; D ambiguous. Trimming removed 6 bases at V and 7 bases at J, with 22 bases between. Per germline, CDR1 MNHNS and CDR2 SASEGT. The CDR3 covers 15 residues. The CDR3 protein is CASSDPNEAMLEQYF. CDR3 in DNA: TGTGCCAGCAGCGACCCGAACGAGGCGATGCTTGAGCAGTACTTC.

In this sample, this clonotype turned up many times. This chain connects TRBV24-1 to TRBJ1-2; D is undetermined. CDR1 is KGHDR, CDR2 SFDVKD, per germline. V was cut by 4 bases and J by 8 bases, with 16 bases left in between. The CDR3 totals 14 residues. CDR3 bases: TGTGCCACCAGTGACCCCCTAGGCGCTAGCGGCTACACCTTC. Its translation: CATSDPLGASGYTF.

Many counts were recorded for this clonotype. The V gene is TRBV12-3 or TRBV12-4, the J gene TRBJ1-1; D is perhaps TRBD1 (5 bases). This CDR3 comprises 14 residues. Trimming removed 2 bases from V and 5 bases from J, with 12 bases in between. The CDR3 DNA follows: TGTGCCAGCAGTTTACGGCCAGGGCGGACTGAAGCTTTCTTT. As protein: CASSLRPGRTEAFF.

This clonotype occurred many times. This chain links TRBV6-2 or TRBV6-3 with TRBJ1-1; a weak D match, TRBD1 (5 bases). Trimming pared 2 bases from V and 5 bases from J, leaving 21 bases between. This CDR3 has 17 residues. Germline lookup yields CDR1 MNHEY and CDR2 SVGEGT. For the CDR3, the DNA is TGTGCCAGCAGTTACGCTGGGGCACCCCGGGGAGGGACTGAAGCTTTCTTT. Amino acid sequence: CASSYAGAPRGGTEAFF.

Many counts were recorded for this clonotype. This chain links TRBV29-1 with TRBJ1-1; no firm D call. The germline gives CDR1 SQVTM, CDR2 ANQGSEA. V dropped 6 bases and J dropped 3 bases, with 8 bases sitting between them. This CDR3 region has 11 residues. The CDR3 protein is CSVDKYTEAFF. The CDR3 nucleotides read TGCAGCGTCGACAAATACACTGAAGCTTTCTTT. Supplemented by reference TRBV29-1 and TRBJ1-1, the full variable domain reads SAVISQKPSRDICQRGTSLTIQCQVDSQVTMMFWYRQQPGQSLTLIATANQGSEATYESGFVIDKFPISRPNLTFSTLTVSNMSPEDSSIYLCSVDKYTEAFFGQGTRLTVV.

This clonotype was picked up many times. The chain is built from TRBV27 and TRBJ2-7, with a weak D call TRBD1 (6 bases). The germline gives CDR1 MNHEY, CDR2 SMNVEV (reference sequence). CDR3 length equals 13 residues. V lost 5 bases and J 3 bases, leaving 11 bases between the germline ends. The CDR3 sequence: CASSTDRNYEQYF. Here the CDR3 DNA reads TGTGCCAGCAGTACCGACAGGAACTACGAGCAGTACTTC.

This chain connects TRBV27 to TRBJ2-7; 11 bases map to TRBD2. Unmatched junction bases numbered 4, after V lost 1 base and J lost 5 bases. CDR3 length: 15 amino acids. Germline CDR1 reads MNHEY; CDR2 reads SMNVEV (reference sequence). The CDR3 DNA reads as TGTGCCAGCAGTTTATTACTAGCGGGAGTCCACGAGCAGTACTTC. It translates to CASSLLLAGVHEQYF.

V usage is TRBV20-1 and J usage is TRBJ1-1; D is unresolved. Trimming took 1 base from V and 5 from J, leaving 11 bases between them. CDR3 length: 13 amino acids. Germline CDR1 is DFQATT and CDR2 is SNEGSKA (reference sequence). The CDR3 region is CSARVIGGTEAFF. The CDR3, as DNA: TGCAGTGCTAGAGTCATTGGTGGTACTGAAGCTTTCTTT.

The rearrangement joins TRBV6-1 to TRBJ2-7; 8 bases are a match to TRBD1. Germline V CDR1 and CDR2: MNHNS, SASEGT. CDR3 length: 14 residues. Unmatched junction bases numbered 11, after V lost 7 bases and J lost 6 bases. The CDR3 coding sequence is TGTGCCAGCACTAAGGACAGGGCCCGAGGCGAGCAGTACTTC. Translated: CASTKDRARGEQYF.

This clonotype has a count of ten or more. The V call is TRBV6-1, the J call TRBJ1-2; D gene uncertain. CDR1 is MNHNS and CDR2 is SASEGT in the germline V gene. The CDR3 contains 13 residues. Trimming shortened V by 6 bases and J by 2 bases, and 10 bases separated the two germline ends. CDR3 in DNA: TGTGCCAGCAGACCCGGAGAGAACTATGGCTACACCTTC. Translation gives CASRPGENYGYTF.

This clonotype was picked up a small number of times. V is TRBV3-1 and J is TRBJ1-1, with no clear D. The CDR3 spans 13 residues. The germline V and J ends were trimmed by 1 base and 8 bases, with 11 bases remaining between them. The germline V gene has CDR1 LGHDT and CDR2 YNNKEL (reference sequence). CDR3 coding DNA: TGTGCCAGCAGCCAAGTCTCAGACATGGAAGCTTTCTTT. The encoded protein is CASSQVSDMEAFF. The complete variable domain, with remaining parts taken from reference TRBV3-1 and TRBJ1-1, reads DTAVSQTPKYLVTQMGNDKSIKCEQNLGHDTMYWYKQDSKKFLKIMFSYNNKELIINETVPNRFSPKSPDKAHLNLHINSLELGDSAVYFCASSQVSDMEAFFGQGTRLTVV.

This clonotype was seen ten or more times. The V call is TRBV12-3 or TRBV12-4, the J call TRBJ1-5; no clear D. The CDR3 runs to 13 residues. The ends were cut back, 1 base at V and 6 bases at J, with 7 bases in the middle. CDR3 residues: CASSLGALQPQHF. The CDR3 DNA is TGTGCCAGCAGTTTAGGGGCCCTTCAGCCCCAGCATTTT.

In this sample, this clonotype turned up many times. This chain connects TRBV6-5 to TRBJ2-5; D not certain. Deletions cut 6 bases from V and 2 bases from J, with 16 bases between. The CDR3 is 15 amino acids. CDR1 MNHEY and CDR2 SVGAGI come from the germline V gene. The CDR3 DNA follows: TGTGCCAGCAGAAGTTATGCCCGAGAACAAGAGACCCAGTACTTC. It translates to CASRSYAREQETQYF.

This clonotype was seen at least ten times. This chain uses TRBV6-1 with TRBJ2-7; 7 bases fit TRBD1. The CDR3 sequence is 13 residues long. The germline CDR1 and CDR2 sequences are MNHNS and SASEGT. V lost 10 bases, J lost 6 bases, and 12 bases stayed unmatched. CDR3 nucleotides: TGTGCCACCCGTCCGGGACAGACAGGCGAGCAGTACTTC. It translates to CATRPGQTGEQYF.

This clonotype has a handful of counts. The V and J genes are TRBV25-1 and TRBJ2-2; 12 nucleotides match TRBD1. Unmatched junction bases numbered 6, after V lost 0 bases and J lost 4 bases. The CDR3 consists of 18 residues. The V gene's germline CDR1 is MGHDK and CDR2 SYGVNS. The DNA of the CDR3 is TGTGCCAGCAGTGAATATATGGGACAGGGGGCGGCCACCGGGGAGCTGTTTTTT. As protein: CASSEYMGQGAATGELFF.

This clonotype was seen many times. The J gene is TRBJ2-7, the V gene TRBV19; 10 bases are a match to TRBD2. CDR3 length: 16 residues. Germline lookup yields CDR1 LNHDA and CDR2 SQIVND (reference sequence). The J segment lost 0 bases and the V segment lost 1 base, leaving 3 bases of the junction unmatched. This CDR3 is CASSIGRTSGSYEQYF. CDR3 nucleotide sequence: TGTGCCAGTAGTATAGGCCGGACTAGCGGCTCCTACGAGCAGTACTTC.

This clonotype was found many times. V usage is TRBV19 and J usage is TRBJ1-1; the D gene is possibly TRBD1 (5 bases). CDR1 and CDR2 (germline): LNHDA, SQIVND (reference sequence). V was shortened by 3 bases and J by 1 base, with 12 bases between the two germline ends. The CDR3 totals 15 residues. In nucleotides, the CDR3 is TGTGCCAGTAGTATCGGGTTGGGGGGGAACACTGAAGCTTTCTTT. This sequence encodes CASSIGLGGNTEAFF.